The rows below give T cell receptor beta chains drawn from one sample of a study of CD8+CD57+ T cells in acquired aplastic anemia. TCRdb reprocessed the reads with MiXCR, giving one entry per CDR3 protein. Of 130,000 or so distinct CDR3 sequences in the sample, over 30% were seen once. Sequenced input: sorted CD4+, CD8+, or CD8+CD57+ T cells (not recorded which) from PBMCs. These receptors were taken from a human donor with aplastic anemia. CDR3s include the opening cysteine and the closing phenylalanine or tryptophan.

j_gene,v_gene,CDR3aa
TRBJ1-6,TRBV5-1,CASSLGDKPYSPLHF
TRBJ1-1,TRBV15,CATSRDRGRGNTEAFF
TRBJ1-5,TRBV28,CASSLRGEGNQPQHF
TRBJ2-6,TRBV19,CASSIGTGGNVLTF
TRBJ1-2,TRBV15,CATSRDLGGSNYGYTF
TRBJ2-7,TRBV20-1,CSARGAGRELYEQYF
TRBJ2-3,TRBV29-1,CSCEHRIAASTDTQYF
TRBJ2-7,TRBV7-9,CASSYRTGDEQYF
TRBJ1-5,TRBV12-3/TRBV12-4,CASSPGAVQPQHF
TRBJ1-1,TRBV9,CASSVAAHTEAFF
TRBJ2-3,TRBV29-1,CSVGWVRGDLSTDTQYF
TRBJ1-1,TRBV9,CASSVARVGGTEAFF
TRBJ2-7,TRBV7-9,CARSLAGTGEVQYF
TRBJ1-2,TRBV6-1,CASSRLTGANNYGYTF
TRBJ1-2,TRBV5-1,CASSSTPGQALRDYGYTF
TRBJ2-3,TRBV2,CASSERGSTDTQYF
TRBJ2-7,TRBV7-3,CASSRTGGGSEQYF
TRBJ2-1,TRBV20-1,CSASANRDNEQFF
TRBJ1-6,TRBV6-1,CASGSGSYNSPLHF
TRBJ2-2,TRBV7-2,CASSLDPGELFF
TRBJ1-5,TRBV5-1,CASSEVSFNQPQHF
TRBJ2-7,TRBV6-5,CASSYSGQGMYEQYF
TRBJ1-2,TRBV5-1,CASSPGDRLYGYTF
TRBJ1-1,TRBV20-1,CSASLPGRNTEAFF
TRBJ2-2,TRBV7-2,CASSLSLETGELFF
TRBJ1-1,TRBV3-1,CASSQEGFRGAEALF
TRBJ1-3,TRBV3-1,CASGQDGGGGSRTIYF
TRBJ1-2,TRBV2,CASRQAYGYTF
TRBJ1-3,TRBV25-1,CASSDFKGNTIYF
TRBJ2-5,TRBV19,CASTIDGAGETQYF
TRBJ1-2,TRBV2,CASRSPRGNYGYTF
TRBJ1-1,TRBV20-1,CSANRDGLMNTEAFF
TRBJ2-2,TRBV5-8,CASSLYAGELFF
TRBJ1-4,TRBV6-2/TRBV6-3,CASSRGTKGEKLFF
TRBJ2-1,TRBV2,CASSEVGRDNEQFF
TRBJ1-5,TRBV19,CASSIVPAFTNQPQHF
TRBJ1-1,TRBV29-1,CSVRQELTEAFF
TRBJ1-1,TRBV7-9,CASSPLAGRDTEAFF
TRBJ1-2,TRBV2,CASTMNRANYGYTF
TRBJ1-1,TRBV29-1,CSVEGTGGTEAFF
TRBJ2-1,TRBV2,CASSEAGTSGVLNEQFF
TRBJ2-2,TRBV20-1,CSARSPSGGANTGELFF
TRBJ2-3,TRBV6-5,CASSYSRGDTQYF
TRBJ1-1,TRBV6-1,CASSPDPTEAFF
TRBJ1-1,TRBV5-8,CASSAGQGYTEAFF
TRBJ1-6,TRBV5-1,CASSPGEGLDNSPLHF
TRBJ2-7,TRBV6-5,CASSSTGPNPYEQYF
TRBJ1-1,TRBV6-5,CASGTTGKGTEAFF
TRBJ1-4,TRBV7-3,CASSLKAYEKLFF
TRBJ2-1,TRBV20-1,CSAIRDASYNEQFF